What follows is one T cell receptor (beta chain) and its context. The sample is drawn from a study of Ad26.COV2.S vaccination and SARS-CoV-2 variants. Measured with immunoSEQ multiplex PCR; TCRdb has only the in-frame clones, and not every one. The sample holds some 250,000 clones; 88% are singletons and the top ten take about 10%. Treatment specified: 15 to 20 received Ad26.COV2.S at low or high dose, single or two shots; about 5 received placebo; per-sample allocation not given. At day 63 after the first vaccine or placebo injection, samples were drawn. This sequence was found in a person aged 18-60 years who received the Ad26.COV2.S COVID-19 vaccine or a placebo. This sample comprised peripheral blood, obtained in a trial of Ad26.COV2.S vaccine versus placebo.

The CDR3 here is CASSAFFHSSNQPQHF. The CDR3 DNA sequence: TGTGCCAGCAGCGCCTTTTTTCACAGTAGCAATCAGCCCCAGCATTTT. The gene calls are TRBV7-2 and TRBJ1-5; no clear D. Germline CDR1 is SGHTA and CDR2 is FQGNSA. V was trimmed by 5 bases and J by 0 bases, leaving 14 bases between them. This CDR3 has 16 residues.